This T cell receptor (beta chain) was obtained from a study of shared clonotypes between healthy human individuals. Clones were read by immunoSEQ multiplex PCR, and TCRdb kept only the in-frame ones, dropping some. There are a few hundred thousand clones in the sample; roughly 96% occur only once, and about 0.32% lies in the top ten. This clone occurred once. CD45RO+ cells and CCR7-negative CD45RA+ TemRA cells were combined as CD8 memory. The CDR3 length is 14 residues. Per germline, CDR1 MGHRA and CDR2 YSYEKL. V lost 0 bases to trimming and J lost 1 base, with 4 bases between them. This chain links TRBV4-1 with TRBJ2-4; unclear D gene. The sequencing sample was made of memory CD8+ T cells sorted from blood. Subset meaning: CD45RO+ cells pooled with CCR7-negative TemRA cells. The receptor comes from a man aged 30 to 39 in good health. The CDR3 nucleotides are TGCGCCAGCAGCCAAGATCACGCCAAAAACATTCAGTACTTC. Its protein is CASSQDHAKNIQYF.